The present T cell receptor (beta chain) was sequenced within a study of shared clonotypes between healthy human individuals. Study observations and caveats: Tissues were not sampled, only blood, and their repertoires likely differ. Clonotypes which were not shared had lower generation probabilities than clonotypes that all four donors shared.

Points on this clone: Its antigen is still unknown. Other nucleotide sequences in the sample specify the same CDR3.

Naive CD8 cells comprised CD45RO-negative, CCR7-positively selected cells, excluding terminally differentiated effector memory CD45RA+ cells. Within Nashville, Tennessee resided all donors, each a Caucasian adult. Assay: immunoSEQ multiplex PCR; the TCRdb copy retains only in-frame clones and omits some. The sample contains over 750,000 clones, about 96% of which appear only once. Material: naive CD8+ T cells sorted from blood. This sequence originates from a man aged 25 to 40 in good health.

The CDR3 nucleotides are TGTGCCAGCAGTTTATCGGGACTAGGCGCCTACGAGCAGTACTTC. Amino acids: CASSLSGLGAYEQYF. The gene calls are TRBV27 and TRBJ2-7, with 8 bases fitting TRBD2. Germline V lookup: CDR1 MNHEY, CDR2 SMNVEV (reference sequence). V lost 0 bases and J lost 2; bases outside the gene matches: 3. The CDR3 is made up of 15 amino acids.